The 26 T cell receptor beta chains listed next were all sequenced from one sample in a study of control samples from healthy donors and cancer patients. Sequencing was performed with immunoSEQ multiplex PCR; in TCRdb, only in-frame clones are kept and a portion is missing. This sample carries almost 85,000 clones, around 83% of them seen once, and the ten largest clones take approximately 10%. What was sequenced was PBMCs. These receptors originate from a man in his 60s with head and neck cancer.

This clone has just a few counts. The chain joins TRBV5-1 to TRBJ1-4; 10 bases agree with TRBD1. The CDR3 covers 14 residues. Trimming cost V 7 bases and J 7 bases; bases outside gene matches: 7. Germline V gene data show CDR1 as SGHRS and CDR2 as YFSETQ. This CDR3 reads CASQPGQGTEKLFF. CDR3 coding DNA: TGCGCCAGCCAACCGGGACAGGGGACTGAAAAACTGTTTTTT.

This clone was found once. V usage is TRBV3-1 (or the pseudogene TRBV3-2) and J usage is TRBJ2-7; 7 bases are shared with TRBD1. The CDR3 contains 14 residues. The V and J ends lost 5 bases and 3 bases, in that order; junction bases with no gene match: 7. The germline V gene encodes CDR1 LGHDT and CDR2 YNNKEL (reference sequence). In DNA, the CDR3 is TGTGCCAGCAGCGAGGGACAGTCACACTACGAGCAGTACTTC. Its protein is CASSEGQSHYEQYF.

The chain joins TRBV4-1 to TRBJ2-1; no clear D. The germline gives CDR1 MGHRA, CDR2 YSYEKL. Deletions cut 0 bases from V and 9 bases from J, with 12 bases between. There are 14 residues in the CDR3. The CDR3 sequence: CASSQDLWGGEQFF. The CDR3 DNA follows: TGCGCCAGCAGCCAAGATCTATGGGGTGGTGAGCAGTTCTTC.

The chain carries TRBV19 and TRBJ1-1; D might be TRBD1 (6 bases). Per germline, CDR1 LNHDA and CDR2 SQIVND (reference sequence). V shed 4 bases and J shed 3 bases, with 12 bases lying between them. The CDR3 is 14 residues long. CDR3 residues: CASSTLDRYTEAFF. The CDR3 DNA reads TGTGCCAGTAGTACCCTCGACAGGTACACTGAAGCTTTCTTT.

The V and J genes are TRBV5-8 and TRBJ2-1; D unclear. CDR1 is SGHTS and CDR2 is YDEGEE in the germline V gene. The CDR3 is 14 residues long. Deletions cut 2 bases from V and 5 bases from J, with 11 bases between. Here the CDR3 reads CASSFRLGHNEQFF. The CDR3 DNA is TGTGCCAGCAGCTTCCGACTCGGCCACAATGAGCAGTTCTTC.

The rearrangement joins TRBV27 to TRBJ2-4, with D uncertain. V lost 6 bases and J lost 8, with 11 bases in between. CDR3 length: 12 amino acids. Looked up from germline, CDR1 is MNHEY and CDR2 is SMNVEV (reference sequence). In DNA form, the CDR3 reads TGTGCCAGCAGCCCGGCCCGAGACATTCAGTACTTC. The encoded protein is CASSPARDIQYF.

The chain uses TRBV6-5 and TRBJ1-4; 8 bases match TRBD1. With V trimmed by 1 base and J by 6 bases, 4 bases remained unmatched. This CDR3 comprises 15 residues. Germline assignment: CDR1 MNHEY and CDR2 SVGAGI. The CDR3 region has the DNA TGTGCCAGCAGTTACTTAGCAGGGGGCCATGAAAAACTGTTTTTT. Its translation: CASSYLAGGHEKLFF.

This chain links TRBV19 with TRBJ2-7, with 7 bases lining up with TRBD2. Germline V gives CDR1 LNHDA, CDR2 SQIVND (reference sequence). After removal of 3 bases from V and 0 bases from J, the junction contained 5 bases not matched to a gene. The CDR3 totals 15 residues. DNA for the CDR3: TGTGCCAGTAGTATGAATCTAGCGGACTCCTACGAGCAGTACTTC. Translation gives CASSMNLADSYEQYF.

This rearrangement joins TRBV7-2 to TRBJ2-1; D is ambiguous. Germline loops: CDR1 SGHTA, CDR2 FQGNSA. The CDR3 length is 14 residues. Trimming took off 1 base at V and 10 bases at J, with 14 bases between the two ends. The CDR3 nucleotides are TGTGCCAGCAGCTTAGACCACGCTCGGCGGGAGCAGTTCTTC. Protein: CASSLDHARREQFF.

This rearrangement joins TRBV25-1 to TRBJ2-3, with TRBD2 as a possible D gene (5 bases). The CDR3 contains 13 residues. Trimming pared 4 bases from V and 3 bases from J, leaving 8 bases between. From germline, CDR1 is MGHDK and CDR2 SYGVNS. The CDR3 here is CASSASGTDTQYF. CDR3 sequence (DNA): TGTGCCAGCAGTGCAAGCGGTACAGATACGCAGTATTTT.

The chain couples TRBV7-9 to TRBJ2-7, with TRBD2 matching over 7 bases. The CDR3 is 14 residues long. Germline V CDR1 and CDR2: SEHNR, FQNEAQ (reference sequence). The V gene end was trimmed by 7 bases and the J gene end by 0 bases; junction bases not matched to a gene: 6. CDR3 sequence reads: CASTLADSSYEQYF. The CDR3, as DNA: TGTGCCAGCACCCTAGCGGATAGCTCCTACGAGCAGTACTTC.

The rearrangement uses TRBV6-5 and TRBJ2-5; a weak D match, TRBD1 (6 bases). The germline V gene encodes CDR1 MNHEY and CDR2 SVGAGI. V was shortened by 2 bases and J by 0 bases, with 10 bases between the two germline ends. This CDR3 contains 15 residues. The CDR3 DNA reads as TGTGCCAGCAGTTACGGCCCAGGGGACCAAGAGACCCAGTACTTC. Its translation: CASSYGPGDQETQYF.

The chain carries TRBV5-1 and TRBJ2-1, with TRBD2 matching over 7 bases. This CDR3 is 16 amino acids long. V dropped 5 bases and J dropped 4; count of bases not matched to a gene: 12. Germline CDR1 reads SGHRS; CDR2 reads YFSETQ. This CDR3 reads CASRSGGGNLYNEQFF. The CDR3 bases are TGCGCCAGCAGAAGTGGGGGAGGGAATCTGTACAATGAGCAGTTCTTC.

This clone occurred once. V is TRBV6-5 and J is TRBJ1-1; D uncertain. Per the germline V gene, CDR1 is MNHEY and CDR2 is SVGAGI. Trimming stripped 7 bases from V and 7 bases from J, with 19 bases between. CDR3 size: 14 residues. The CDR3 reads CASTPSKGLGEAFF. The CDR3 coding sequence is TGTGCCAGCACTCCCTCAAAGGGTCTCGGTGAAGCTTTCTTT.

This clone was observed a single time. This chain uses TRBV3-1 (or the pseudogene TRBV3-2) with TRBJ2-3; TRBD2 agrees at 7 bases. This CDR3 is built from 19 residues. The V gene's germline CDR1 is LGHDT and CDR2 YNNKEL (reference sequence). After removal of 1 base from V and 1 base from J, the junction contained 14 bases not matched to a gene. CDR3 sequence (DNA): TGTGCCAGCAGCCAAGCCGGATCTAGTGGGAGGGTCCGCACAGATACGCAGTATTTT. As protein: CASSQAGSSGRVRTDTQYF.

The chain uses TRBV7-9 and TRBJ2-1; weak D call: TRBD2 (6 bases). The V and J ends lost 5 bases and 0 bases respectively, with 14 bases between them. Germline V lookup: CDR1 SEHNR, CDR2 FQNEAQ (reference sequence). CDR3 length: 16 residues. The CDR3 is CASSPRDSSSYNEQFF. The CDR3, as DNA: TGTGCCAGCAGCCCTAGGGACTCAAGCTCCTACAATGAGCAGTTCTTC. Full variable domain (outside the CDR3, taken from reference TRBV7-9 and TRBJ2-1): DTGVSQNPRHKITKRGQNVTFRCDPISEHNRLYWYRQTLGQGPEFLTYFQNEAQLEKSRLLSDRFSAERPKGSFSTLEIQRTEQGDSAMYLCASSPRDSSSYNEQFFGPGTRLTVL.

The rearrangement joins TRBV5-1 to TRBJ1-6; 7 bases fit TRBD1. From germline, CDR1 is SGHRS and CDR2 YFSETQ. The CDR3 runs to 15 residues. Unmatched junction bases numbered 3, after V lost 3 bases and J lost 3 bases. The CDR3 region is CASSSRDSYNSPLHF. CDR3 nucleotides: TGCGCCAGCAGCTCCCGGGACAGCTATAATTCACCCCTCCACTTT.

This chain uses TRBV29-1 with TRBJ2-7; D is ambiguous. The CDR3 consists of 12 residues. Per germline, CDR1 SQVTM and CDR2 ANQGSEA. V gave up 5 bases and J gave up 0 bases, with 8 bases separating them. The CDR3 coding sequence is TGCAGCGTTTCAGACAACTCCTACGAGCAGTACTTC. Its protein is CSVSDNSYEQYF.

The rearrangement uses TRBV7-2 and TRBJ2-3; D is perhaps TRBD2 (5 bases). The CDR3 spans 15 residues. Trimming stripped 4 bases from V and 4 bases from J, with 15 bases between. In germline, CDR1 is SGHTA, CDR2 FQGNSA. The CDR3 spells CASSWAGGGPDTQYF. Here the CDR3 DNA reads TGTGCCAGCAGCTGGGCCGGAGGTGGGCCAGATACGCAGTATTTT.

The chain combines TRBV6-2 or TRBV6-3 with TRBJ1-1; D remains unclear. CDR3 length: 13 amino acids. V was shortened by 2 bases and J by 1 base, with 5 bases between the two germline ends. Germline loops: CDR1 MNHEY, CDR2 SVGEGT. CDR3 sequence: CASSYRGNTEAFF. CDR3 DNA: TGTGCCAGCAGTTACCGAGGGAACACTGAAGCTTTCTTT.

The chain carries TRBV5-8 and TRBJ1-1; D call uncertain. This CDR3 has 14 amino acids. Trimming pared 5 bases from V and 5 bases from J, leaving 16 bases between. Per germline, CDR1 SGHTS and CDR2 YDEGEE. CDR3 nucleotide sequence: TGTGCCAGCAGGTTACCATCCGCGGGAACTGAAGCTTTCTTT. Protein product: CASRLPSAGTEAFF.

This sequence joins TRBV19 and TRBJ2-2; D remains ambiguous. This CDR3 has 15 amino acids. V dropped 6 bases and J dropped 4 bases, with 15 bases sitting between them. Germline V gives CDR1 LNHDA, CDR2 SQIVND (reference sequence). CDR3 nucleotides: TGTGCCAGTAGACGGGCCCTTGGGGTCACCGGGGAGCTGTTTTTT. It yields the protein CASRRALGVTGELFF.

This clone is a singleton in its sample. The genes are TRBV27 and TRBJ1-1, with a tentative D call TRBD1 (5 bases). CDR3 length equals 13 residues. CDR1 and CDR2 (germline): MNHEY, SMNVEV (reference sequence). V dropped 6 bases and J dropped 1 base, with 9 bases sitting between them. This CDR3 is CASSKRGNTEAFF. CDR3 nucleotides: TGTGCCAGCAGCAAAAGGGGGAACACTGAAGCTTTCTTT.

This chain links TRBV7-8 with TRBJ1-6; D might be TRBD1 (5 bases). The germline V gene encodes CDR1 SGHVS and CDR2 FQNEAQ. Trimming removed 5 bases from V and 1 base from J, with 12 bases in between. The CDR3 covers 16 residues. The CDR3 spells CASSAAGRSYNSPLHF. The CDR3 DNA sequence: TGTGCCAGCAGCGCGGCAGGGAGATCCTATAATTCACCCCTCCACTTT.

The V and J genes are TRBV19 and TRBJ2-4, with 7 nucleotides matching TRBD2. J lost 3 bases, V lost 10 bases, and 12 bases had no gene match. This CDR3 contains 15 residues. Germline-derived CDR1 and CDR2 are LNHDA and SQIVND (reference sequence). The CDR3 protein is CATREGGLDKNIQYF. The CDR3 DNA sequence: TGTGCCACGAGGGAGGGCGGATTGGACAAAAACATTCAGTACTTC.

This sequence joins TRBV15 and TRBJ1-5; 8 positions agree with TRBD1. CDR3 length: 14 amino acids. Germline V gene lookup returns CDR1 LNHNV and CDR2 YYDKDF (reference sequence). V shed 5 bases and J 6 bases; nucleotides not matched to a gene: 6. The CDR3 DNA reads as TGTGCCACCAGCTTGCAGGGGGCAGGTCAGCCCCAGCATTTT. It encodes CATSLQGAGQPQHF.